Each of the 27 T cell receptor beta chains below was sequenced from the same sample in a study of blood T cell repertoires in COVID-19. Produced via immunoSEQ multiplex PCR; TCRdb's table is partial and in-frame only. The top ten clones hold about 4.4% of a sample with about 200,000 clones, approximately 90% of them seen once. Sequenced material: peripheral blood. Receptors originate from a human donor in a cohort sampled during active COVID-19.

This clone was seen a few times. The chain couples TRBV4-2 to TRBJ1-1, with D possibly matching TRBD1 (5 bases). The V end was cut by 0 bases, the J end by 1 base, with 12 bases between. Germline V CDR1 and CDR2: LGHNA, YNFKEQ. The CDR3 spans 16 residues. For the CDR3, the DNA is TGTGCCAGCAGCCAAGAATCGGCGGGACCGAACACTGAAGCTTTCTTT. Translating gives CASSQESAGPNTEAFF.

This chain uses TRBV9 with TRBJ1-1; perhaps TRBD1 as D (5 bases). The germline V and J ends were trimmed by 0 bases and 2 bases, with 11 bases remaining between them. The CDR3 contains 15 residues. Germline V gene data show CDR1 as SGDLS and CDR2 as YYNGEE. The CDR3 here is CASSVGAGFNTEAFF. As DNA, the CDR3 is TGTGCCAGCAGCGTAGGGGCAGGGTTTAACACTGAAGCTTTCTTT.

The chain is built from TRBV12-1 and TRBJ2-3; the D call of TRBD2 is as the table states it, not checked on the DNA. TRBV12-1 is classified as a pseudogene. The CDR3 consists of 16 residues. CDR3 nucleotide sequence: TGTGCCAGCAGCTCGGTACTAGGGCCCCCCACAGATACGCAGTATTTT. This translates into CASSSVLGPPTDTQYF.

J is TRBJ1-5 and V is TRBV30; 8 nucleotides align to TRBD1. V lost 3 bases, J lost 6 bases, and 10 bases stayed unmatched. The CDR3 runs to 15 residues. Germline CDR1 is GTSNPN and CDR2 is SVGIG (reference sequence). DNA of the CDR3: TGTGCCTGGAGGGACCAGGGGGCGCGGAGTCAGCCCCAGCATTTT. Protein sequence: CAWRDQGARSQPQHF.

The CDR3 protein is CASAAVYQETQYF. The CDR3, as DNA: TGTGCCAGCGCGGCGGTTTACCAAGAGACCCAGTACTTC. V is TRBV3-1 (or the pseudogene TRBV3-2) and J is TRBJ2-5; D remains unclear. The V end lost 8 bases, the J end lost 0 bases, and 10 bases lay between the germline ends. The germline CDR1 and CDR2 sequences are LGHDT and YNNKEL (reference sequence). The CDR3 sequence is 13 residues long.

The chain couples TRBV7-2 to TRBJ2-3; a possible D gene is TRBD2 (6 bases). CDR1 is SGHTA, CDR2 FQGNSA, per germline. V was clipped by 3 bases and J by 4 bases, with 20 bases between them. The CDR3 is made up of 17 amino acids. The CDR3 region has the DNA TGTGCCAGCAGCTTTTCGGGGCGGGGACGAAGGGCAGATACGCAGTATTTT. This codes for CASSFSGRGRRADTQYF.

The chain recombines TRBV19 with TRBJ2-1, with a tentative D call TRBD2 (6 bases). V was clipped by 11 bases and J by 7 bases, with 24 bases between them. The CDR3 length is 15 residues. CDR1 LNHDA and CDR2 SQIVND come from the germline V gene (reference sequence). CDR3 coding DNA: TGTGCCGTCTCCGGTCCGGGACTCGGCGAAAATGAGCAGTTCTTC. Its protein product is CAVSGPGLGENEQFF.

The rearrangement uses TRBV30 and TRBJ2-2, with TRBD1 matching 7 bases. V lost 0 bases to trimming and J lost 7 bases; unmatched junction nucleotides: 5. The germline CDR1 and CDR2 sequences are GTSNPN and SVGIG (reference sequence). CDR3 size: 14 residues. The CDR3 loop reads CAWSVLTGFGELFF. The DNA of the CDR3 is TGTGCCTGGAGTGTACTGACAGGGTTCGGGGAGCTGTTTTTT.

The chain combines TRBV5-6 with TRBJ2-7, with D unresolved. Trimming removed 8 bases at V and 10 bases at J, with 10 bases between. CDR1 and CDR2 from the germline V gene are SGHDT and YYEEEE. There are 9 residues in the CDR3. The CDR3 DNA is TGTGCCAGACAGAAACCCCAGTACTTC. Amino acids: CARQKPQYF.

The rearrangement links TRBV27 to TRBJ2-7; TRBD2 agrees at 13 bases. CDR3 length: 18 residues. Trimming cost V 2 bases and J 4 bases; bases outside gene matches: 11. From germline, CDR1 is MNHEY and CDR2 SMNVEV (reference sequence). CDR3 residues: CASSLTGTSGVPLYEQYF. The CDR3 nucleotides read TGTGCCAGCAGTTTAACCGGGACTAGCGGGGTTCCTCTTTACGAGCAGTACTTC.

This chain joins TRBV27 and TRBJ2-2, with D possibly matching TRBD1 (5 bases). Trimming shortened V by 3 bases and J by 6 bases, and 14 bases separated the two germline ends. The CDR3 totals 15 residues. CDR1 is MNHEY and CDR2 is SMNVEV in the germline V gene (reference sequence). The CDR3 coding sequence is TGTGCCAGCAGTTTGCAGGGCGCGGACCCCGGGGAGCTGTTTTTT. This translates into CASSLQGADPGELFF.

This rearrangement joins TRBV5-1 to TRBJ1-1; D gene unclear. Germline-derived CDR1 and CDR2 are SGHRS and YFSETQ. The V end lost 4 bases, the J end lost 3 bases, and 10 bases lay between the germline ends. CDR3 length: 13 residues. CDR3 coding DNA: TGCGCCAGCAGCCGGACTAGGGACACTGAAGCTTTCTTT. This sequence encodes CASSRTRDTEAFF. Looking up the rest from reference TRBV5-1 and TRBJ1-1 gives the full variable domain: KAGVTQTPRYLIKTRGQQVTLSCSPISGHRSVSWYQQTPGQGLQFLFEYFSETQRNKGNFPGRFSGRQFSNSRSEMNVSTLELGDSALYLCASSRTRDTEAFFGQGTRLTVV.

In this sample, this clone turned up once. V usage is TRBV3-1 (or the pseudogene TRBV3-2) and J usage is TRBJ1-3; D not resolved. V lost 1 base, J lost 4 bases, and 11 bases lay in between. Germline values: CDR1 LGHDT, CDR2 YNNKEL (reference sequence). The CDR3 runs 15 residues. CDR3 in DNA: TGTGCCAGCAGCCAAGGTACCCAAACAGGAAACACCATATATTTT. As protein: CASSQGTQTGNTIYF.

The CDR3 nucleotides are TGTGCCAGCAGCTTAATTTACCGGGAAATGGGCTATGGCTACACCTTC. Translated, it gives CASSLIYREMGYGYTF. This chain joins TRBV7-2 and TRBJ1-2, with unresolved D. CDR1 SGHTA and CDR2 FQGNSA come from the germline V gene. The CDR3 contains 16 residues. The ends were cut back, 2 bases at V and 4 bases at J, with 17 bases in the middle. Filled out from reference TRBV7-2 and TRBJ1-2, the complete variable domain reads GAGVSQSPSNKVTEKGKDVELRCDPISGHTALYWYRQSLGQGLEFLIYFQGNSAPDKSGLPSDRFSAERTGGSVSTLTIQRTQQEDSAVYLCASSLIYREMGYGYTFGSGTRLTVV.

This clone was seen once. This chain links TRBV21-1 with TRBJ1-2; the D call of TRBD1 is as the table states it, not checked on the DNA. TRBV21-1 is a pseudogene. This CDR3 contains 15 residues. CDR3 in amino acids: CARGDRPFPPYGYTF. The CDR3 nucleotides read TGTGCCAGAGGGGACAGACCATTTCCGCCTTATGGCTACACCTTC.

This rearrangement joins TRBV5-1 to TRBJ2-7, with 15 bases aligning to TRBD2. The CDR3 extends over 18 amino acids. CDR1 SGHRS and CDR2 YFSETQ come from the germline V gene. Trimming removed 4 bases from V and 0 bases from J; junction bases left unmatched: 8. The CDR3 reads CASSLGLAGGGLSYEQYF. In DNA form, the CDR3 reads TGCGCCAGCAGCCTAGGACTAGCGGGAGGGGGCCTCTCCTACGAGCAGTACTTC.

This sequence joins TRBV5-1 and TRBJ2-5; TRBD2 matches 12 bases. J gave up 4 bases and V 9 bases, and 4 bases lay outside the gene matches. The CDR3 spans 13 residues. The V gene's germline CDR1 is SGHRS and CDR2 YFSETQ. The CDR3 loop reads CATKGLAGETQYF. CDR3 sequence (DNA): TGCGCCACCAAGGGACTAGCGGGAGAGACCCAGTACTTC.

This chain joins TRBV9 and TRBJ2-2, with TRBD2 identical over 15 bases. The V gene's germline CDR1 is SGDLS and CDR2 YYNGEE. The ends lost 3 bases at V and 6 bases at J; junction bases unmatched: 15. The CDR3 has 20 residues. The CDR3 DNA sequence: TGTGCCAGCAGCGGATATGGACTAGCGGGAGGGCCCCCCAATGCCGGGGAGCTGTTTTTT. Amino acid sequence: CASSGYGLAGGPPNAGELFF.

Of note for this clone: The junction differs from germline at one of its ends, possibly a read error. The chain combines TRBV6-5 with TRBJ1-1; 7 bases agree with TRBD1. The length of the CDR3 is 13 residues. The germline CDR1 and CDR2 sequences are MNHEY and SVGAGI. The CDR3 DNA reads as TGTGCCAGCTCCCAAAGCCCGCAGGGGGAGCTAATCTTT. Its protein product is CASSQSPQGELIF.

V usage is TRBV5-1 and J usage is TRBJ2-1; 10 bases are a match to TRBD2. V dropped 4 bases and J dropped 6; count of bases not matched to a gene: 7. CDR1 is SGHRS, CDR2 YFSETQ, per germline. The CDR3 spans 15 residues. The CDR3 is CASSVLAGEVNEQFF. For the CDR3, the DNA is TGCGCCAGCAGCGTGCTAGCGGGGGAGGTCAATGAGCAGTTCTTC.

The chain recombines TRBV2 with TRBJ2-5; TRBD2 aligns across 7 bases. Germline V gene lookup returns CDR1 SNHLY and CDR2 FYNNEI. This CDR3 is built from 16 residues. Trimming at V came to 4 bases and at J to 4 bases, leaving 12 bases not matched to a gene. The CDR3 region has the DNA TGTGCCAGCAGTGGTGGCTGGCAGGGAGGGTCAGAGACCCAGTACTTC. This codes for CASSGGWQGGSETQYF.

In DNA form, the CDR3 reads TGCGCCAGCAGCCAAGACCCGACAGGGAGCGGAAACACCATATATTTT. Encoded protein: CASSQDPTGSGNTIYF. V gene TRBV4-3 combines with J gene TRBJ1-3; 7 positions agree with TRBD1. The CDR3 extends over 16 amino acids. CDR1 LGHNA and CDR2 YSLEER come from the germline V gene. V lost 0 bases and J lost 4; bases outside the gene matches: 6.

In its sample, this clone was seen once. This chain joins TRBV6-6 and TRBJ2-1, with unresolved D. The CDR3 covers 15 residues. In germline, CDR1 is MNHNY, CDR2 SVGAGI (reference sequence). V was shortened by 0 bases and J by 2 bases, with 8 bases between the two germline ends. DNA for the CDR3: TGTGCCAGCAGTTACTCGAATACAGCCTACAATGAGCAGTTCTTC. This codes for CASSYSNTAYNEQFF.

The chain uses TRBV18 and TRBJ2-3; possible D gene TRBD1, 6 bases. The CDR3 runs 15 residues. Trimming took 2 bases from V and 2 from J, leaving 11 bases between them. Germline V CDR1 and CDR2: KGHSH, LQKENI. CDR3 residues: CASSPGQPYTDTQYF. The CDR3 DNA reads TGTGCCAGCTCACCAGGACAGCCCTACACAGATACGCAGTATTTT.

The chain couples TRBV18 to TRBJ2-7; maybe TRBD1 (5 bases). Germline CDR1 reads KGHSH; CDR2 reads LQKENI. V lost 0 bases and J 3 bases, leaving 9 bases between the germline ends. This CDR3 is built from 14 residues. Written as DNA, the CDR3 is TGTGCCAGCTCACCACCGGCAGGGAACTACGAGCAGTACTTC. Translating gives CASSPPAGNYEQYF.

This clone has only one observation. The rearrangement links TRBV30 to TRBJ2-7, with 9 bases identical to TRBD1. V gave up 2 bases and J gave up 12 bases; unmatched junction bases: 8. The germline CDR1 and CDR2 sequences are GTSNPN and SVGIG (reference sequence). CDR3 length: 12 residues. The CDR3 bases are TGTGCCTGGAGTAAGGGACAGGGCCCGACGTACTTC. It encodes CAWSKGQGPTYF.

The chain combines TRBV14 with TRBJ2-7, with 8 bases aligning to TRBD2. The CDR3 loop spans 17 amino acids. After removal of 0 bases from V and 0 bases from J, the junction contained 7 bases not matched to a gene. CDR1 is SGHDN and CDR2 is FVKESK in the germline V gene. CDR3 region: CASSQELLAEASYEQYF. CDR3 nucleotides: TGTGCCAGCAGCCAAGAATTACTAGCGGAAGCCTCCTACGAGCAGTACTTC.